Listed below are T cell receptor beta chains from one sample, sequenced in a study of response to subunit inactivated influenza vaccine. Each CDR3 protein is one row after TCRdb ran MiXCR on the RT-PCR reads. This table has a few hundred thousand distinct CDR3 sequences, roughly 22% appearing once. The sample was PBMCs from blood, taken 21 months after vaccination. These receptors were obtained from a man aged 45-69 years who received an inactivated influenza vaccine. Both conserved end residues are part of each CDR3. D genes are given only for firm matches. Clone size is shown for a subset of rows, as once, few, many or a class of expanded clone.

j_call | clone_size | v_call | d_call | cdr3_aa | cdr3_nt
TRBJ2-7 | few | TRBV2 | NA | CASSTGDFEQYF | TGTGCCAGCAGCACGGGTGATTTCGAGCAGTACTTC
TRBJ2-7 | few | TRBV5-1 | NA | CASSLGEWYEQYF | TGCGCCAGCAGCTTGGGAGAGTGGTACGAGCAGTACTTC
TRBJ1-6 | NA | TRBV5-1 | NA | CASSSSGRFYNSPLHF | TGCGCCAGCAGCTCTAGCGGCAGGTTCTATAATTCACCCCTCCACTTT
TRBJ1-2 | few | TRBV29-1 | NA | CSVMQGLGYTF | TGCAGCGTTATGCAGGGGTTAGGCTACACCTTC
TRBJ2-1 | few | TRBV14 | TRBD1 | CASSQGRGSYNEQFF | TGTGCCAGCAGCCAAGGCAGGGGGTCCTACAATGAGCAGTTCTTC
TRBJ2-3 | few | TRBV5-5 | TRBD2 | CASSSGTSGRGGTQYF | TGTGCCAGCAGCTCCGGGACTAGCGGGAGGGGAGGTACGCAGTATTTT
TRBJ1-6 | many | TRBV3-1 | NA | CASSQDPRVSPLHF | TGTGCCAGCAGCCAAGATCCGAGGGTATCACCCCTCCACTTT
TRBJ1-1 | NA | TRBV6-1 | TRBD1 | CASRWTGLSEAFF | TGTGCCAGCAGATGGACAGGGTTGTCTGAAGCTTTCTTT
TRBJ2-1 | NA | TRBV4-3 | NA | CASSQSSTRRDEQFF | TGCGCCAGCAGCCAATCGAGTACCCGCCGGGATGAGCAGTTCTTC
TRBJ1-5 | NA | TRBV7-3 | NA | CASSLTVGQPQHF | TGTGCCAGCAGCTTAACGGTGGGTCAGCCCCAGCATTTT
TRBJ1-2 | NA | TRBV5-1 | TRBD1 | CASSYGQAGYGYTF | TGCGCCAGCAGCTACGGACAGGCGGGGTATGGCTACACCTTC
TRBJ1-6 | many | TRBV7-6 | NA | CASSPVGRVGNSPLHF | TGTGCCAGCAGCCCAGTCGGGAGAGTGGGGAATTCACCCCTCCACTTT
TRBJ1-2 | NA | TRBV6-5 | TRBD1 | CASSYSSRQGGYGYTF | TGTGCCAGCAGTTACTCGTCCCGACAGGGGGGCTATGGCTACACCTTC
TRBJ1-2 | NA | TRBV5-6 | NA | CASSLNFAPYGYTF | TGTGCCAGCAGCTTGAATTTCGCCCCCTATGGCTACACCTTC
TRBJ2-7 | few | TRBV18 | NA | CASSPGPGRRGSSYEQYF | TGTGCCAGCTCACCAGGGCCTGGACGGCGGGGTAGCTCCTACGAGCAGTACTTC
TRBJ1-5 | few | TRBV30 | NA | CAWSAGEGGNQPQHF | TGTGCCTGGAGTGCCGGGGAGGGCGGGAATCAGCCCCAGCATTTT
TRBJ1-1 | few | TRBV10-3 | TRBD1 | CATRTGENTEAFF | TGTGCCACTCGGACAGGGGAGAACACTGAAGCTTTCTTT
TRBJ2-7 | NA | TRBV28 | TRBD2 | CASRWWSSGSHEQYF | TGTGCCAGCAGGTGGTGGTCTAGCGGGAGTCACGAGCAGTACTTC
TRBJ2-5 | few | TRBV9 | NA | CASSVEGRSQETQYF | TGTGCCAGCAGCGTAGAGGGACGATCCCAAGAGACCCAGTACTTC
TRBJ2-1 | few | TRBV11-1 | TRBD2 | CASSSTSGRANEQFF | TGTGCCAGCAGTTCTACTAGCGGGAGGGCCAATGAGCAGTTCTTC
TRBJ1-2 | many | TRBV10-3 | NA | CAISESRQAELGYGYTF | TGTGCCATCAGTGAGTCGAGGCAGGCCGAACTGGGCTATGGCTACACCTTC
TRBJ1-1 | NA | TRBV6-2/TRBV6-3 | NA | CASSYEGMAEAFF | TGTGCCAGCAGTTACGAAGGGATGGCTGAAGCTTTCTTT
TRBJ1-2 | NA | TRBV3-1 | NA | CASSQRTEGGYTF | TGTGCCAGCAGCCAACGGACAGAAGGAGGCTACACCTTC
TRBJ2-5 | NA | TRBV28 | NA | CASTPGWRGRETQYF | TGTGCCAGCACCCCAGGGTGGCGGGGCCGGGAGACCCAGTACTTC
TRBJ2-7 | NA | TRBV3-1 | NA | CASSQGISSAYEQYF | TGTGCCAGCAGCCAAGGGATCAGTTCTGCCTACGAGCAGTACTTC
TRBJ1-4 | few | TRBV30 | NA | CAGGSGGGGEKLFF | TGTGCCGGGGGATCTGGGGGCGGCGGCGAAAAACTGTTTTTT
TRBJ1-1 | NA | TRBV27 | NA | CASSFWGRNTEAFF | TGTGCCAGCAGTTTCTGGGGACGGAACACTGAAGCTTTCTTT
TRBJ1-1 | many | TRBV10-2 | NA | CASISETAVNTEAFF | TGCGCCAGCATTTCGGAGACAGCCGTGAACACTGAAGCTTTCTTT
TRBJ1-3 | few | TRBV4-3 | NA | CASSQDIWDSGYF | TGCGCCAGCAGCCAAGATATTTGGGACTCGGGGTATTTT
TRBJ1-2 | NA | TRBV14 | NA | CASSPGGVVGYTF | TGTGCCAGCAGCCCCGGGGGGGTAGTCGGCTACACCTTC
TRBJ1-1 | once | TRBV7-2 | NA | CASSLSNMRNTEALF | TGTGCCAGCAGCTTGTCGAACATGAGGAACACTGAAGCTTTATTT
TRBJ2-5 | NA | TRBV5-1 | TRBD2 | CASSLALASGRGQETQYF | TGCGCCAGCAGCTTGGCCTTGGCTAGCGGGAGGGGTCAAGAGACCCAGTACTTC
TRBJ1-2 | few | TRBV9 | NA | CASSVGAVSNYGYTF | TGTGCCAGCAGCGTAGGGGCAGTTTCTAACTATGGCTACACCTTC
TRBJ2-2 | NA | TRBV6-1 | NA | CASHREVDTGELFF | TGTGCCAGTCACAGGGAGGTTGACACCGGGGAGCTGTTTTTT
TRBJ1-3 | NA | TRBV5-1 | NA | CASSLGLAGNTIYF | TGCGCCAGCAGCTTGGGGCTAGCTGGAAACACCATATATTTT
TRBJ2-3 | few | TRBV7-2 | NA | CASSPAGRTDTQYF | TGTGCCAGCAGCCCAGCGGGTCGCACAGATACGCAGTATTTT
TRBJ2-3 | few | TRBV18 | NA | CASSPPGLGTDTQYF | TGTGCCAGCTCACCTCCGGGGCTGGGCACAGATACGCAGTATTTT
TRBJ2-5 | NA | TRBV7-8 | NA | CASSQRPSPGRSQETQYF | TGTGCCAGCAGTCAACGCCCTAGTCCGGGAAGGAGCCAAGAGACCCAGTACTTC
TRBJ1-5 | few | TRBV12-3/TRBV12-4 | TRBD1 | CASSSQDRVLRNQPQHF | TGTGCCAGCAGTTCCCAGGACAGGGTTCTACGCAATCAGCCCCAGCATTTT
TRBJ1-5 | many | TRBV20-1 | NA | CSASDERSSNQPQHF | TGCAGTGCTAGCGACGAGAGGAGTAGCAATCAGCCCCAGCATTTT
TRBJ2-7 | NA | TRBV3-1 | NA | CASSQTRNEQYF | TGTGCCAGCAGCCAAACAAGGAACGAGCAGTACTTC
TRBJ1-4 | few | TRBV12-3/TRBV12-4 | NA | CASSEGQGWEKLFF | TGTGCCAGCAGCGAGGGGCAGGGATGGGAAAAACTGTTTTTT
TRBJ2-3 | NA | TRBV5-1 | NA | CASSLEVSTDTQYF | TGCGCCAGCAGCTTGGAAGTGTCCACAGATACGCAGTATTTT
TRBJ1-2 | many | TRBV12-3/TRBV12-4 | TRBD1 | CASSPTGNYGYTF | TGTGCCAGCAGTCCGACAGGGAACTATGGCTACACCTTC
TRBJ1-6 | NA | TRBV29-1 | NA | CPPGHNSPLHF | TGTCCTCCCGGACATAATTCACCCCTCCACTTT
TRBJ2-7 | NA | TRBV19 | TRBD1 | CASSEGTGYEQYF | TGTGCCAGTAGTGAGGGGACAGGCTACGAGCAGTACTTC
TRBJ2-1 | NA | TRBV20-1 | NA | CSARGATYNEQFF | TGCAGTGCTAGGGGGGCTACCTACAATGAGCAGTTCTTC
TRBJ2-1 | few | TRBV24-1 | TRBD2 | CATSDGGRASEQFF | TGTGCCACCAGTGATGGCGGGAGGGCCTCTGAGCAGTTCTTC
TRBJ1-2 | few | TRBV29-1 | NA | CSADPQNSNYGYTF | TGCAGCGCCGACCCCCAGAATTCTAACTATGGCTACACCTTC
TRBJ2-5 | NA | TRBV11-2 | NA | CASSSGPTGKETQYF | TGTGCCAGCAGCTCGGGACCCACGGGGAAAGAGACCCAGTACTTC
TRBJ2-3 | few | TRBV5-1 | TRBD2 | CASRAGGPEDTQYF | TGCGCCAGCAGAGCGGGGGGGCCTGAAGATACGCAGTATTTT
TRBJ1-3 | many | TRBV15 | NA | CATSREGLDSGNTIYF | TGTGCCACCAGCAGAGAGGGACTGGACTCTGGAAACACCATATATTTT
TRBJ2-5 | once | TRBV7-7 | TRBD1 | CASSSTGTGSGETQYF | TGTGCCAGCAGCTCTACCGGGACAGGGTCAGGCGAGACCCAGTACTTC
TRBJ2-3 | many | TRBV6-6 | TRBD2 | CASSRLAGPTDTQYF | TGTGCCAGCAGCCGACTAGCGGGGCCCACAGATACGCAGTATTTT
TRBJ1-5 | many | TRBV12-3/TRBV12-4 | NA | CASRSGVGDQPQHF | TGTGCCAGCAGATCAGGGGTAGGGGATCAGCCCCAGCATTTT
TRBJ2-1 | few | TRBV7-2 | NA | CASSLGPGDEQFF | TGTGCCAGCAGCTTGGGCCCGGGAGATGAGCAGTTCTTC